The rows below give T cell receptor beta chains drawn from one sample of a study of T cells after yellow fever vaccination. TCRdb re-derived calls from the 5' RACE reads in MiXCR, one entry per CDR3 protein. The table shows 550,000 or so distinct CDR3 sequences, with less than 20% occurring only once. The starting material was PBMCs, obtained 15 days after the yellow fever booster vaccination. The origin of the receptors is a man aged 25-45 years who received the YFV17D yellow fever vaccine. Each CDR3 is given with its conserved first and last residue. A D gene is named only where the DNA matches it firmly. Clone size is given for some rows only: seen once, a few or many times, or a class if the clone is expanded.

TRBJ2-3	NA	few	TRBV5-1	CASSPGRSLDTQYF	TGCGCCAGCAGCCCCGGAAGGTCCCTAGATACGCAGTATTTT
TRBJ2-3	NA	few	TRBV4-3	CASSQEGVQGGTDTQYF	TGCGCCAGCAGCCAAGAAGGGGTTCAGGGTGGCACAGATACGCAGTATTTT
TRBJ2-7	NA	NA	TRBV20-1	CRAGGQSSYYEQYF	TGCAGGGCGGGCGGCCAATCCTCCTACTACGAGCAGTACTTC
TRBJ2-3	TRBD2	few	TRBV20-1	CSQAPSGRALIDTQYF	TGCAGTCAGGCCCCTAGCGGGAGGGCCCTGATAGATACGCAGTATTTT
TRBJ1-3	TRBD1	NA	TRBV6-1	CASSQTGGQYSGNTIYF	TGTGCCAGCAGTCAAACGGGGGGACAGTACTCTGGAAACACCATATATTTT
TRBJ1-5	NA	NA	TRBV15	CATSRERENQPQHF	TGTGCCACCAGCAGAGAAAGAGAAAATCAGCCCCAGCATTTT
TRBJ2-2	NA	NA	TRBV7-6	CASSLADSLRLNTGELFF	TGTGCCAGCAGCTTAGCTGACTCTTTGAGGTTGAACACCGGGGAGCTGTTTTTT
TRBJ2-3	NA	NA	TRBV9	CASSVDYHTDTQYF	TGTGCCAGCAGCGTAGACTACCACACAGATACGCAGTATTTT
TRBJ2-4	TRBD2	few	TRBV18	CASSPPGLAGSLAKNIQYF	TGTGCCAGCTCACCTCCGGGACTAGCGGGATCTCTAGCCAAAAACATTCAGTACTTC
TRBJ1-4	NA	few	TRBV28	CASSYQGVTNEKLFF	TGTGCCAGCAGTTACCAGGGCGTCACTAATGAAAAACTGTTTTTT
TRBJ2-6	NA	NA	TRBV7-2	CASSFVVPGANVLTF	TGTGCCAGCAGCTTCGTCGTTCCTGGGGCCAACGTCCTGACTTTC
TRBJ2-7	TRBD1	NA	TRBV28	CASSLRDRVTYEQYF	TGTGCCAGCAGTTTAAGGGACAGGGTAACCTACGAGCAGTACTTC
TRBJ2-5	NA	few	TRBV7-8	CASSWTRWETQYF	TGTGCCAGCAGCTGGACACGCTGGGAGACCCAGTACTTC
TRBJ2-6	NA	NA	TRBV6-5	CASSYSKSPFPSGANVLTF	TGTGCCAGCAGTTACTCAAAGTCCCCATTCCCCTCTGGGGCCAACGTCCTGACTTTC
TRBJ2-2	TRBD2	NA	TRBV20-1	CSAALLAGGNTGELFF	TGCAGTGCCGCCCTTCTAGCGGGAGGGAACACCGGGGAGCTGTTTTTT
TRBJ2-7	TRBD1	few	TRBV28	CASTTGERLYEQYF	TGTGCCAGCACCACAGGGGAAAGGTTGTACGAGCAGTACTTC
TRBJ2-5	NA	NA	TRBV5-1	CASSSLGQGPETQYF	TGCGCCAGCAGCTCCCTCGGTCAGGGGCCAGAGACCCAGTACTTC